This T cell receptor beta chain was found in a study of T cell changes during pregnancy in multiple sclerosis. Germline V gene data show CDR1 as KGHSH and CDR2 as LQKENI. The CDR3 contains 13 residues. Trimming pared 4 bases from V and 3 bases from J, leaving 9 bases between. The repertoire was sequenced with immunoSEQ multiplex PCR; TCRdb's copy has only in-frame clones and lacks some. Among tens of thousands of clones listed, roughly 95% were seen once. Sequencing was performed on peripheral blood, taken in the third trimester of pregnancy. This chain connects TRBV18 to TRBJ1-2; D is unclear. The receptor was derived from a female donor in good health, enrolled as a control in a pregnancy study. The CDR3, as DNA: TGTGCCAGCTCACAGACAACAGACTATGGCTACACCTTC. This encodes CASSQTTDYGYTF.